Below, 27 T cell receptor beta chains from the same sample are listed, as sequenced in a study of metastatic and nonmetastatic thyroid tumors. Using MiXCR, TCRdb reanalyzed the PCR reads. This table has under 35,000 clones, roughly 35% appearing once. Patients were all untreated before their thyroid surgery. Source material: tumor tissue. These receptors all stem from a female donor with papillary thyroid cancer or a benign thyroid nodule (not recorded which). Some clones in this sample may be carry-over from other donors' samples.

A few counts support this clone. This chain links TRBV27 with TRBJ2-7; D possibly corresponds to TRBD2 (5 bases). The CDR3 runs 14 residues. Trimming took 2 bases from V and 7 from J, leaving 15 bases between them. CDR1 MNHEY and CDR2 SMNVEV come from the germline V gene (reference sequence). CDR3 amino acids: CASSLNRGVREQYF. The CDR3, as DNA: TGTGCCAGCAGTTTAAATCGGGGAGTAAGGGAGCAGTACTTC.

This clone showed up just a few times. The chain uses TRBV20-1 and TRBJ2-1; weak D call: TRBD2 (7 bases). V was cut by 1 base and J by 10 bases, with 14 bases left in between. The CDR3 sequence is 13 residues long. CDR1 is DFQATT, CDR2 SNEGSKA, per germline (reference sequence). CDR3 sequence (DNA): TGCAGTGCTAGAGTAGGGGGGGAAAGGGAGCAGTTCTTC. It specifies CSARVGGEREQFF.

This clone appeared once. The chain employs TRBV20-1 and TRBJ1-6; 7 positions agree with TRBD1. The CDR3 runs 18 residues. Unmatched junction bases numbered 14, after V lost 0 bases and J lost 6 bases. Germline V gene lookup returns CDR1 DFQATT and CDR2 SNEGSKA (reference sequence). The CDR3 DNA reads as TGCAGTGCTAGAGATGAGTTTTATCGGGACAGCCCTAATTCACCCCTCCACTTT. Protein sequence: CSARDEFYRDSPNSPLHF.

The chain has TRBV7-8 and TRBJ2-2; 7 bases fit TRBD1. CDR3 size: 15 residues. Germline loops: CDR1 SGHVS, CDR2 FQNEAQ. J gave up 4 bases and V 1 base, and 3 bases lay outside the gene matches. The CDR3 region is CASSLVKGATGELFF. CDR3 bases: TGTGCCAGCAGCTTAGTCAAGGGGGCCACCGGGGAGCTGTTTTTT.

This clone has a handful of counts. The V gene is TRBV2, the J gene TRBJ2-7, with 9 bases fitting TRBD1. Germline CDR1 reads SNHLY; CDR2 reads FYNNEI. After removal of 5 bases from V and 3 bases from J, the junction contained 5 bases not matched to a gene. The CDR3 totals 14 residues. The CDR3 spells CASSKDRGVYEQYF. The CDR3 bases are TGTGCCAGCAGTAAGGACAGGGGAGTCTACGAGCAGTACTTC.

This chain uses TRBV6-1 with TRBJ2-2, with 10 bases fitting TRBD1. The trim removed 5 bases at V and 5 bases at J, leaving 8 bases unmatched. The germline gives CDR1 MNHNS, CDR2 SASEGT. The CDR3 contains 16 residues. CDR3 sequence (DNA): TGTGCCAGCAGTCCCCCCGGGACAGGGGTGACCGGGGAGCTGTTTTTT. Residues: CASSPPGTGVTGELFF.

The chain links TRBV12-3 or TRBV12-4 to TRBJ2-6, with 7 bases that match TRBD1. The CDR3 has 15 amino acids. Trimming at V came to 6 bases and at J to 4 bases, leaving 6 bases not matched to a gene. The CDR3 is CASRIQGSGANVLTF. The DNA of the CDR3 is TGTGCCAGCAGAATACAGGGGAGCGGGGCCAACGTCCTGACTTTC.

This clone has at least ten counts. The chain has TRBV5-4 and TRBJ2-2, with 8 bases fitting TRBD2. The CDR3 totals 15 residues. V shed 3 bases, J shed 0 bases, and the junction held 1 base outside the gene matches. Germline assignment: CDR1 SGHNT and CDR2 YYREEE (reference sequence). The CDR3 sequence: CASSSTSANTGELFF. The DNA of the CDR3 is TGTGCCAGCAGCTCGACTAGCGCGAACACCGGGGAGCTGTTTTTT.

The CDR3 nucleotides are TGTGCCAGCAGGTTTAACTATGGCTACACCTTC. It specifies CASRFNYGYTF. The chain carries TRBV12-3 or TRBV12-4 and TRBJ1-2, with no clear D. This CDR3 spans 11 amino acids. Deletions cut 6 bases from V and 1 base from J, with 3 bases between.

The chain couples TRBV7-8 to TRBJ1-2, with 10 bases matching TRBD1. With V trimmed by 4 bases and J by 2 bases, 1 base remained unmatched. CDR3 length: 14 residues. Germline V gene lookup returns CDR1 SGHVS and CDR2 FQNEAQ. The CDR3 region has the DNA TGTGCCAGCAGCTCGGGACAGGGGAACTATGGCTACACCTTC. Its translation is CASSSGQGNYGYTF.

Here the CDR3 reads CAWSPPGGYYGYTF. CDR3 nucleotides: TGTGCCTGGAGTCCCCCGGGGGGATACTATGGCTACACCTTC. This sequence joins TRBV30 and TRBJ1-2; possible D gene TRBD1, 5 bases. Germline V gives CDR1 GTSNPN, CDR2 SVGIG (reference sequence). CDR3 length equals 14 residues. V was trimmed by 2 bases and J by 3 bases, leaving 13 bases between them.

As to this clone: The junction does not match germline at one end; this may be a read error. The rearrangement joins TRBV6-1 to TRBJ2-3; maybe TRBD2 (5 bases). Germline V gene lookup returns CDR1 MNHNS and CDR2 SASEGT. CDR3 length: 15 amino acids. The CDR3 DNA sequence: TGTGCCAGCAGTTCAGGTTTGGCTAGCACAGATACACAGTATTTT. This encodes CASSSGLASTDTQYF.

This sequence joins TRBV6-4 and TRBJ2-3; a possible D gene is TRBD1 (5 bases). Germline V gives CDR1 MRHNA, CDR2 SNTAGT. This CDR3 is built from 15 residues. Trimming stripped 0 bases from V and 1 base from J, with 8 bases between. The CDR3 DNA reads TGTGCCAGCAGTGACTCGAAAGGGGGCACAGATACGCAGTATTTT. It yields the protein CASSDSKGGTDTQYF.

The chain couples TRBV6-5 to TRBJ2-2, with D hard to call. V gave up 2 bases and J gave up 0 bases, with 10 bases separating them. The CDR3 has 16 residues. Germline values: CDR1 MNHEY, CDR2 SVGAGI. As DNA, the CDR3 is TGTGCCAGCAGTTACGCCCCCTACCCGAACACCGGGGAGCTGTTTTTT. Protein sequence: CASSYAPYPNTGELFF.

The rearrangement links TRBV6-2 or TRBV6-3 to TRBJ2-7; possible D gene TRBD1, 6 bases. The CDR3 loop spans 15 amino acids. Germline lookup yields CDR1 MNHEY and CDR2 SVGEGT. V lost 6 bases and J 2 bases, leaving 17 bases between the germline ends. CDR3: CASRHRDIRTYEQYF. The CDR3 coding sequence is TGTGCCAGCAGACACCGGGACATCAGAACCTACGAGCAGTACTTC.

V is TRBV13 and J is TRBJ1-3; D is unresolved. Germline loops: CDR1 PRHDT, CDR2 FYEKMQ (reference sequence). V lost 5 bases and J 6 bases, leaving 14 bases between the germline ends. The CDR3 totals 14 residues. The CDR3 nucleotides are TGTGCCAGCAGCCACCGGGCTCAAGAAAACACCATATATTTT. This encodes CASSHRAQENTIYF.

The table lists this clone with a few counts. This chain uses TRBV2 with TRBJ2-7; D may correspond to TRBD1 or TRBD2 (5 bases each). CDR3 length equals 13 residues. Germline V gene data show CDR1 as SNHLY and CDR2 as FYNNEI. V lost 5 bases to trimming and J lost 4 bases, with 12 bases between them. In nucleotides, the CDR3 is TGTGCCAGCAGTCCCGGGACGGATTACGAGCAGTACTTC. It specifies CASSPGTDYEQYF.

V usage is TRBV28 and J usage is TRBJ2-1; TRBD2 is a possible D gene (6 bases). The CDR3 is 15 amino acids. Between the trimmed V and J ends, which lost 7 bases and 4 bases, there was a span of 17 bases. Looked up from germline, CDR1 is MDHEN and CDR2 is SYDVKM. Here the CDR3 DNA reads TGTGCCAGCATATCCCCGGCGGGGAGATACAATGAGCAGTTCTTC. Residues: CASISPAGRYNEQFF.

The chain recombines TRBV4-1 with TRBJ1-2; no firm D call. Trimming stripped 0 bases from V and 4 bases from J, with 6 bases between. This CDR3 has 13 amino acids. Germline CDR1 reads MGHRA; CDR2 reads YSYEKL. CDR3 sequence: CASSQEARYGYTF. The CDR3 DNA follows: TGCGCCAGCAGCCAAGAGGCCCGCTATGGCTACACCTTC.

The CDR3 here is CASTTGQLSSGNTIYF. CDR3 DNA: TGTGCCAGCACCACGGGACAATTGAGCTCTGGAAACACCATATATTTT. J is TRBJ1-3 and V is TRBV9; the D gene is possibly TRBD1 (6 bases). Germline assignment: CDR1 SGDLS and CDR2 YYNGEE. The CDR3 contains 16 residues. Deletions cut 6 bases from V and 0 bases from J, with 16 bases between. The whole variable domain, remainder taken from reference TRBV9 and TRBJ1-3, is DSGVTQTPKHLITATGQRVTLRCSPRSGDLSVYWYQQSLDQGLQFLIQYYNGEERAKGNILERFSAQQFPDLHSELNLSSLELGDSALYFCASTTGQLSSGNTIYFGEGSWLTVV.

The chain couples TRBV6-1 to TRBJ2-1, with 11 bases that match TRBD2. The CDR3 is 17 residues long. CDR1 is MNHNS and CDR2 is SASEGT in the germline V gene. Germline trimming cut 6 bases from V and 3 bases from J; bases unmatched to any gene: 10. CDR3 nucleotides: TGTGCCAGCAGCGATCGGACTAGCGGGCCAAGCTACAATGAGCAGTTCTTC. Protein: CASSDRTSGPSYNEQFF.

V and J are TRBV28 and TRBJ1-2; possible D gene TRBD1, 5 bases. CDR1 is MDHEN, CDR2 SYDVKM, per germline. V was pared by 4 bases and J by 8 bases, with 14 bases between. The CDR3 runs 13 residues. The CDR3 here is CASSSARGGGYTF. The CDR3, as DNA: TGTGCCAGCAGTTCCGCTCGCGGGGGAGGCTACACCTTC.

The V and J genes are TRBV19 and TRBJ1-2; TRBD1 agrees at 8 bases. V lost 9 bases and J lost 4; bases outside the gene matches: 4. The germline V gene has CDR1 LNHDA and CDR2 SQIVND (reference sequence). The CDR3 loop spans 12 amino acids. The CDR3 loop is CASRDRTYGYTF. In DNA, the CDR3 is TGTGCCAGCAGGGACAGGACCTATGGCTACACCTTC.

The sample holds a few counts of this clone. Lacking the conserved final phenylalanine or tryptophan, this CDR3 likely reflects a read error. The DNA is omitted, as the CDR3 cannot be located on it reliably, and the CDR3 follows TCRdb's listing. CDR3: CASSYSVLGKWG. The rearrangement links TRBV6-5 to TRBJ2-7. Germline CDR1 and CDR2: MNHEY and SVGAGI. Counting both end residues, the CDR3 totals 12 amino acids.

This chain links TRBV30 with TRBJ1-6, with a tentative D call TRBD1 (6 bases). Trimming pared 0 bases from V and 8 bases from J, leaving 11 bases between. The length of the CDR3 is 14 residues. From germline, CDR1 is GTSNPN and CDR2 SVGIG (reference sequence). This chain's CDR3 is CAWSVGGTYSPLHF. CDR3 nucleotide sequence: TGTGCCTGGAGTGTCGGGGGCACTTATTCACCCCTCCACTTT.

The chain links TRBV10-3 to TRBJ2-3, with unresolved D. The germline V gene encodes CDR1 ENHRY and CDR2 SYGVKD. V lost 2 bases, J lost 4 bases, and 7 bases lay in between. This CDR3 comprises 13 residues. CDR3 in DNA: TGTGCCATCAGTGAGGTCAGCGCAGATACGCAGTATTTT. The encoded protein is CAISEVSADTQYF.

The rearrangement links TRBV7-9 to TRBJ1-1; TRBD1 matches 7 bases. V lost 11 bases, J lost 6 bases, and 12 bases stayed unmatched. The CDR3 runs 13 residues. Germline V CDR1 and CDR2: SEHNR, FQNEAQ (reference sequence). The CDR3 DNA is TGTGCCGTAGCCGGGACAGTCTTGTCTGAAGCTTTCTTT. Its translation: CAVAGTVLSEAFF.